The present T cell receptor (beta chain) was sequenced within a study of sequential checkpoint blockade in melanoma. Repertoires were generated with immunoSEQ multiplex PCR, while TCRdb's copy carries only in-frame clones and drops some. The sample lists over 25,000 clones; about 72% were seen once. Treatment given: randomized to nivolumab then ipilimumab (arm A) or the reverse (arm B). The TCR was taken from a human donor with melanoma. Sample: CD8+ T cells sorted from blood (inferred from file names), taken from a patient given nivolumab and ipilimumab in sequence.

CDR3 sequence reads: CAWTGGVAYEQYF. In DNA form, the CDR3 reads TGTGCCTGGACTGGGGGGGTTGCCTACGAGCAGTACTTC. The chain joins TRBV30 to TRBJ2-5, with 7 bases aligning to TRBD2. The J call may be faulty, since TRBJ2-7 better matches the DNA end. This CDR3 is built from 13 residues. Germline assignment: CDR1 GTSNPN and CDR2 SVGIG (reference sequence).